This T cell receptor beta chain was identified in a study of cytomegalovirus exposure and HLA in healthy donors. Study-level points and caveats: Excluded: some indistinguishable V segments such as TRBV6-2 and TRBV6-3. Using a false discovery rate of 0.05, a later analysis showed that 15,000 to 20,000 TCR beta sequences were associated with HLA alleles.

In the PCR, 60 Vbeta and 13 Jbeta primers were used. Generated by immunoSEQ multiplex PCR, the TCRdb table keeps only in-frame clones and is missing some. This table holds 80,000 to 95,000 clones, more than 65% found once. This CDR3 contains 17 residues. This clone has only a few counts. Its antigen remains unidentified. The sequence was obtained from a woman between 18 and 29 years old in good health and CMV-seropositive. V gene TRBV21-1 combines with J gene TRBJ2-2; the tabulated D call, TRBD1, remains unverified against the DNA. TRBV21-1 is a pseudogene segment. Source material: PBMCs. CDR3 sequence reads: CASSKVGPRVNTGELFF. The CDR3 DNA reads TGTGCCAGCAGCAAAGTCGGCCCCAGGGTTAATACCGGGGAGCTGTTTTTT.